A selection of T cell receptor beta chains follows, all from one sample in a study of blood T cell repertoires in COVID-19. Generated by immunoSEQ multiplex PCR, the TCRdb table keeps only in-frame clones and is missing some. The table has about 80,000 clones, about 82% seen once; the top ten hold more than 15%. The source material was peripheral blood. These receptors all stem from a man at least 80 years old with active or convalescent COVID-19. Both conserved end residues are part of each CDR3. The D gene is left open where the match is weak. Size tells how often a clone was seen (once, few, many) or the class of an expanded clone, and some rows leave it out.

TRBJ2-3 | TRBV11-2 | - | - | CASSLDPSSDTQYF | TGTGCCAGCAGCTTAGATCCCAGTTCTGATACGCAGTATTTT
TRBJ2-1 | TRBV10-3 | TRBD2 | - | CAISDLGLGQFF | TGTGCCATCAGTGATTTGGGACTAGGGCAGTTCTTC
TRBJ2-3 | TRBV5-1 | TRBD1 | - | CPSSLGAGSGTGGRGADTQYF | TGCCCCAGCAGCTTGGGGGCAGGGTCCGGGACAGGGGGCAGAGGGGCAGATACGCAGTATTTT
TRBJ1-2 | TRBV19 | TRBD1 | - | CASSVGTGLSNYGYTF | TGTGCCAGTAGTGTAGGGACAGGGCTTTCTAACTATGGCTACACCTTC
TRBJ1-4 | TRBV19 | TRBD1 | - | CASSSGTGGVKLFF | TGTGCCAGTAGTTCCGGGACAGGGGGAGTAAAACTGTTTTTT
TRBJ1-1 | TRBV3-1/TRBV3-2 | - | - | CASSPYRVPGLSTMNTEAFF | TGTGCCAGCAGCCCCTATCGCGTCCCAGGTTTATCGACTATGAACACTGAAGCTTTCTTT
TRBJ1-2 | TRBV28 | - | once | CASRRNYGYTF | TGTGCCAGCAGACGGAACTATGGCTACACCTTC
TRBJ1-4 | TRBV7-9 | TRBD1 | few | CASSSFDRTGLPNEKLFF | TGTGCCAGCAGCTCGTTCGACCGGACAGGGCTCCCTAATGAAAAACTGTTTTTT
TRBJ2-5 | TRBV5-1 | - | once | CASRPGGRYQETQYF | TGCGCCAGCCGACCCGGGGGTCGGTACCAAGAGACCCAGTACTTC
TRBJ2-5 | TRBV5-6 | - | - | CASSQFGTSQETQYF | TGTGCCAGCAGCCAATTCGGGACTTCCCAAGAGACCCAGTACTTC
TRBJ2-5 | TRBV4-1 | TRBD2 | - | CASSQDRPAGSQETQYF | TGCGCCAGCAGCCAAGATCGGCCAGCGGGGTCGCAAGAGACCCAGTACTTC
TRBJ2-1 | TRBV5-4 | TRBD1 | - | CASSNRDRGSSYNEQFF | TGTGCCAGCAGCAACCGGGACAGGGGGAGCTCCTACAATGAGCAGTTCTTC
TRBJ1-6 | TRBV7-2 | - | - | CASREGTGQSPLHF | TGTGCCAGCAGGGAGGGAACTGGGCAATCACCCCTCCACTTT
TRBJ1-2 | TRBV6-5 | TRBD1 | - | CASSTGTGRLGYTF | TGTGCCAGCAGCACCGGGACAGGGAGACTTGGCTACACCTTC
TRBJ2-2 | TRBV3-1/TRBV3-2 | TRBD2 | once | CASSQERLAGESGELFF | TGTGCCAGCAGCCAAGAACGGCTAGCGGGAGAGTCCGGGGAGCTGTTTTTT
TRBJ1-1 | TRBV5-4 | - | - | CASSKFTGNTEAFF | TGTGCCAGCAGCAAATTTACAGGGAACACTGAAGCTTTCTTT
TRBJ1-1 | TRBV7-9 | - | - | CASSLASGQDTEAFF | TGTGCCAGCAGCTTAGCGTCAGGCCAGGACACTGAAGCTTTCTTT
TRBJ1-2 | TRBV10-3 | - | - | CAISESNMAGNGYTF | TGTGCCATCAGTGAGTCGAATATGGCAGGGAATGGCTACACCTTC
TRBJ1-3 | TRBV7-2 | - | - | CASSLVQELSGNTIYF | TGTGCCAGCAGCTTAGTTCAGGAACTCTCTGGAAACACCATATATTTT
TRBJ2-1 | TRBV5-1 | - | - | CASRVLDEQFF | TGCGCCAGCAGAGTTTTAGATGAGCAGTTCTTC
TRBJ2-1 | TRBV7-9 | - | - | CASSSTRWHEQFF | TGTGCCAGCAGCTCGACTAGGTGGCATGAGCAGTTCTTC
TRBJ1-4 | TRBV28 | - | - | CASSLTLPRGEKLFF | TGTGCCAGCAGTTTAACCCTCCCTCGAGGAGAAAAACTGTTTTTT
TRBJ1-1 | TRBV7-9 | - | - | CASSLATLNTEAFF | TGTGCCAGCAGCTTAGCGACTTTGAACACTGAAGCTTTCTTT
TRBJ1-6 | TRBV5-1 | - | - | CASSDQQESPLHF | TGCGCCAGCAGCGATCAACAGGAGTCACCCCTCCACTTT
TRBJ1-2 | TRBV5-6 | - | - | CASSPLGGDRGGYTF | TGTGCCAGCAGCCCCCTCGGGGGGGACCGCGGGGGCTACACCTTC
TRBJ1-1 | TRBV6-6 | - | - | CASSSSFEVDTEAFF | TGTGCCAGCAGTTCGTCGTTCGAGGTGGACACTGAAGCTTTCTTT
TRBJ2-2 | TRBV5-4 | - | - | CASSIDTGLNTGELFF | TGTGCCAGCAGCATAGACACAGGGTTGAACACCGGGGAGCTGTTTTTT
TRBJ2-3 | TRBV19 | - | - | CASSTPWGGNTDTQYF | TGTGCCAGTAGTACCCCATGGGGGGGCAACACAGATACGCAGTATTTT
TRBJ1-1 | TRBV18 | - | - | CASSQPGPTEAFF | TGTGCCAGCTCACAACCGGGGCCCACTGAAGCTTTCTTT
TRBJ1-6 | TRBV4-2 | TRBD1 | - | CASSTPGQAINNSPLHF | TGTGCCAGCAGCACTCCGGGACAGGCCATAAATAATTCACCCCTCCACTTT
TRBJ1-6 | TRBV27 | - | - | CASSSYYNSPLHF | TGTGCCAGCAGTTCCTACTATAATTCACCCCTCCACTTT
TRBJ1-5 | TRBV28 | - | - | CASTGWEGNQPQHF | TGTGCCAGCACAGGGTGGGAGGGCAATCAGCCCCAGCATTTT
TRBJ2-1 | TRBV20-1 | TRBD2 | - | CSPREGNEQFF | TGCAGCCCCAGGGAGGGGAATGAGCAGTTCTTC
TRBJ1-1 | TRBV18 | - | - | CASSANPNTEAFF | TGTGCCAGCTCAGCTAACCCGAACACTGAAGCTTTCTTT
TRBJ2-1 | TRBV5-1 | TRBD2 | - | CASSLFSSGNNEQFF | TGCGCCAGCAGCTTGTTTTCTAGCGGGAACAATGAGCAGTTCTTC
TRBJ2-1 | TRBV5-1 | TRBD2 | - | CASSGTSGRVAYNEQFF | TGCGCCAGCAGCGGGACTAGCGGGAGAGTGGCCTACAATGAGCAGTTCTTC
TRBJ2-5 | TRBV3-1/TRBV3-2 | - | - | CASSQDRRGEETQYF | TGTGCCAGCAGCCAAGATAGGAGGGGAGAAGAGACCCAGTACTTC
TRBJ1-4 | TRBV2 | TRBD1 | - | CASSVGTAKREKLFF | TGTGCCAGCAGTGTAGGGACAGCAAAACGGGAAAAACTGTTTTTT